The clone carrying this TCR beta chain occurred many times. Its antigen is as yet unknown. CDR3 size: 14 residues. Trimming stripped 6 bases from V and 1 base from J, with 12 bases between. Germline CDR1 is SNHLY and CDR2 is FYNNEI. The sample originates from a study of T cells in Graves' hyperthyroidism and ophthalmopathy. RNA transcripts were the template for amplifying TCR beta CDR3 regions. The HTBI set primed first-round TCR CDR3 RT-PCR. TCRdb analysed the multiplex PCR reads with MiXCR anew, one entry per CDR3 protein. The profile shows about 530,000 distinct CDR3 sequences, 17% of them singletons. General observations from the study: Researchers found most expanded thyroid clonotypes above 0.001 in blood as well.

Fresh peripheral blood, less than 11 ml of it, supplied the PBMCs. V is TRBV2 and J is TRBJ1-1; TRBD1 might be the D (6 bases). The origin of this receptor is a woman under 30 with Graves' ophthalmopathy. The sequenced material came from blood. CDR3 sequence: CASRLDSSNTEAFF. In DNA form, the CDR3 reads TGTGCCAGCAGGCTGGACAGTTCGAACACTGAAGCTTTCTTT.